The next 17 T cell receptor beta chains were all read from a single sample in a study of CD8 T cells in ankylosing spondylitis. TCRdb re-called the 5' RACE reads with MiXCR, one entry per CDR3 protein. The sample includes tens of thousands of distinct CDR3 sequences, 2.7% of them seen just once. Sequencing input: blood, either unsorted or a sorted T cell fraction (not recorded which). The receptors originated from a male donor with ankylosing spondylitis or in good health (not recorded which).

This clonotype came up many times. The rearrangement links TRBV9 to TRBJ2-5; D could derive from TRBD1 or TRBD2 (5 bases each). CDR3 length equals 14 residues. Trimming took 0 bases from V and 3 from J, leaving 9 bases between them. Germline V gene data show CDR1 as SGDLS and CDR2 as YYNGEE. The CDR3 DNA reads as TGTGCCAGCAGCGTAGGATTGGGGGAAGAGACCCAGTACTTC. It codes for CASSVGLGEETQYF. Full variable domain (missing parts from reference TRBV9 and TRBJ2-5): DSGVTQTPKHLITATGQRVTLRCSPRSGDLSVYWYQQSLDQGLQFLIQYYNGEERAKGNILERFSAQQFPDLHSELNLSSLELGDSALYFCASSVGLGEETQYFGPGTRLLVL.

This clonotype was seen repeatedly, ten times or more. V and J are TRBV9 and TRBJ2-2; 12 bases align to TRBD2. The V and J ends lost 4 bases and 6 bases, in that order; junction bases with no gene match: 4. Germline CDR1 reads SGDLS; CDR2 reads YYNGEE. The CDR3 spans 15 residues. CDR3 sequence: CASSTSGRFSGELFF. The CDR3 bases are TGTGCCAGCAGCACTAGCGGGAGGTTCTCCGGGGAGCTGTTTTTT. Together with reference TRBV9 and TRBJ2-2, the CDR3 gives the full variable domain: DSGVTQTPKHLITATGQRVTLRCSPRSGDLSVYWYQQSLDQGLQFLIQYYNGEERAKGNILERFSAQQFPDLHSELNLSSLELGDSALYFCASSTSGRFSGELFFGEGSRLTVL.

This clonotype has a count of ten or more. V is TRBV9 and J is TRBJ2-2; D call uncertain. V was cut by 0 bases and J by 3 bases, with 6 bases left in between. The germline gives CDR1 SGDLS, CDR2 YYNGEE. CDR3 length: 14 amino acids. DNA of the CDR3: TGTGCCAGCAGCGTAGAAGTCGACACCGGGGAGCTGTTTTTT. As protein: CASSVEVDTGELFF.

This clonotype appeared many times. This chain connects TRBV23-1 to TRBJ2-5, with 8 bases lining up with TRBD1. TRBV23-1 is sorted into the ORF group, with uncertain function. The CDR3 contains 16 residues. V was clipped by 3 bases and J by 2 bases; unmatched bases: 8. CDR3 sequence (DNA): TGCGCCAGCAGTCATAAGGCAGGGGGCTTACAAGAGACCCAGTACTTC. The encoded protein is CASSHKAGGLQETQYF.

Remarks on this clonotype: A read error may be the cause here, since a much bigger clone is one base away. The CDR3 sequence: CASSSQTSGVTDTRYF. Written as DNA, the CDR3 is TGTGCCAGCAGCTCTCAGACTAGCGGGGTCACAGATACGCGGTATTTT. The gene calls are TRBV9 and TRBJ2-3; 11 bases map to TRBD2. Germline CDR1 and CDR2: SGDLS and YYNGEE. The CDR3 has 16 amino acids.

This clonotype has a count of ten or more. The chain recombines TRBV9 with TRBJ2-1, with 9 bases that match TRBD2. V gave up 6 bases and J gave up 8 bases; unmatched junction bases: 12. Germline values: CDR1 SGDLS, CDR2 YYNGEE. The length of the CDR3 is 15 residues. CDR3 region: CASTLGASGDYEQFF. The CDR3, as DNA: TGTGCCAGCACCCTAGGGGCTAGCGGGGACTATGAGCAGTTCTTC.

This clonotype is medium-sized by share. This rearrangement joins TRBV21-1 to TRBJ2-7; the table's D call of TRBD1 was not tested on the DNA. TRBV21-1 is noted as a pseudogene. The CDR3 runs to 22 residues. The CDR3 DNA follows: TGTGCCAGCAGCAACGGACAGGGAGAAAAGGCTGGCGCGCTAGCGGGCCCCTACGAGCAGTACTTC. Its translation: CASSNGQGEKAGALAGPYEQYF.

This clonotype was seen many times. The V and J genes are TRBV9 and TRBJ2-2; 10 bases agree with TRBD2. This CDR3 is 16 amino acids long. The trim removed 4 bases at V and 6 bases at J, leaving 9 bases unmatched. The germline V gene has CDR1 SGDLS and CDR2 YYNGEE. The CDR3: CASSPTGTSDPGELFF. The CDR3 DNA reads as TGTGCCAGCAGCCCGACCGGGACTAGCGACCCCGGGGAGCTGTTTTTT.

This clonotype was seen repeatedly, ten times or more. This chain connects TRBV9 to TRBJ2-2; 9 bases fit TRBD2. This CDR3 comprises 15 residues. Trimming at V came to 4 bases and at J to 1 base, leaving 2 bases not matched to a gene. Germline V gene sequence: CDR1 SGDLS, CDR2 YYNGEE. CDR3: CASSRAGGNTGELFF. In nucleotides, the CDR3 is TGTGCCAGCAGCAGAGCGGGAGGGAACACCGGGGAGCTGTTTTTT.

This clonotype was counted ten times or more. The V and J genes are TRBV9 and TRBJ2-1; 11 bases agree with TRBD2. From germline, CDR1 is SGDLS and CDR2 YYNGEE. Unmatched junction bases numbered 5, after V lost 4 bases and J lost 5 bases. The CDR3 sequence is 15 residues long. The CDR3 sequence: CASSTGLAANNEQFF. For the CDR3, the DNA is TGTGCCAGCAGCACGGGACTAGCGGCAAACAATGAGCAGTTCTTC.

This clonotype was counted many times. The chain links TRBV9 to TRBJ2-7, with no clear D. This CDR3 is built from 13 residues. Trimming removed 0 bases at V and 5 bases at J, with 9 bases between. CDR1 is SGDLS, CDR2 YYNGEE, per germline. CDR3 residues: CASSVAFWDEQYF. The CDR3 bases are TGTGCCAGCAGCGTAGCTTTCTGGGACGAGCAGTACTTC. Filled out from reference TRBV9 and TRBJ2-7, the complete variable domain reads DSGVTQTPKHLITATGQRVTLRCSPRSGDLSVYWYQQSLDQGLQFLIQYYNGEERAKGNILERFSAQQFPDLHSELNLSSLELGDSALYFCASSVAFWDEQYFGPGTRLTVT.

This clonotype was recorded many times. The rearrangement uses TRBV9 and TRBJ1-1; D remains ambiguous. Looked up from germline, CDR1 is SGDLS and CDR2 is YYNGEE. Trimming cost V 6 bases and J 7 bases, with 13 bases left between them. CDR3 size: 12 residues. CDR3 in amino acids: CASTSEGGEAFF. The CDR3 DNA reads TGTGCCAGCACCTCAGAGGGAGGTGAAGCTTTCTTT.

This clonotype occurred many times. The chain employs TRBV12-5 and TRBJ2-7; weak D call: TRBD2 (5 bases). V shed 0 bases and J shed 3 bases, with 12 bases lying between them. The germline V gene encodes CDR1 LGHNT and CDR2 FRNRAP. The CDR3 is 15 amino acids. The CDR3 is CASGLVSVGNYEQYF. The DNA of the CDR3 is TGTGCTAGTGGTTTGGTCTCGGTCGGGAACTACGAGCAGTACTTC.

The table lists this clonotype with many counts. The CDR3 DNA is TGTGCCAGCAGCGTAGCTACGACAGGGACTTCCGAGCAGTACTTC. It translates to CASSVATTGTSEQYF. V gene TRBV9 combines with J gene TRBJ2-7; TRBD1 might be the D (7 bases). The CDR3 contains 15 residues. CDR1 is SGDLS, CDR2 YYNGEE, per germline. The V end was cut by 0 bases, the J end by 6 bases, with 16 bases between.

This clonotype has ten or more counts. This sequence joins TRBV9 and TRBJ2-3; 12 nucleotides line up with TRBD2. V dropped 0 bases and J dropped 3; count of bases not matched to a gene: 8. The CDR3 spans 18 residues. The V gene's germline CDR1 is SGDLS and CDR2 YYNGEE. The CDR3 loop reads CASSVVGGTSGPTDTQYF. CDR3 nucleotide sequence: TGTGCCAGCAGCGTAGTAGGGGGGACTAGCGGGCCTACAGATACGCAGTATTTT. Using reference TRBV9 and TRBJ2-3 for the parts outside the CDR3, the full variable domain is DSGVTQTPKHLITATGQRVTLRCSPRSGDLSVYWYQQSLDQGLQFLIQYYNGEERAKGNILERFSAQQFPDLHSELNLSSLELGDSALYFCASSVVGGTSGPTDTQYFGPGTRLTVL.

This clonotype was recorded at least ten times. The J gene is TRBJ2-3, the V gene TRBV9, with 9 bases aligning to TRBD2. Trimming at V came to 2 bases and at J to 2 bases, leaving 3 bases not matched to a gene. The length of the CDR3 is 15 residues. Germline CDR1 reads SGDLS; CDR2 reads YYNGEE. The CDR3 protein is CASSVSGRTTDTQYF. The CDR3 nucleotides are TGTGCCAGCAGCGTCAGCGGGAGGACCACAGATACGCAGTATTTT.

This clonotype was seen repeatedly, ten times or more. This chain links TRBV9 with TRBJ1-1; perhaps TRBD1 as D (6 bases). The CDR3 runs 15 residues. CDR1 and CDR2 (germline): SGDLS, YYNGEE. V gave up 3 bases and J gave up 0 bases, with 12 bases separating them. This chain's CDR3 is CASSAVQGLNTEAFF. The CDR3 DNA sequence: TGTGCCAGCAGCGCCGTACAGGGTTTGAACACTGAAGCTTTCTTT.